This T cell receptor (beta chain) was sequenced for a study of cytomegalovirus exposure and HLA in healthy donors. Study summary: Prior work identified 95 million to 120 million unique TCR beta sequences in about 179 million T cells.

Notes on the study in general: Exclusion as indistinguishable affected some V segments, including TRBV6-2 and TRBV6-3.

13 Jbeta primers and 60 Vbeta primers were used for the PCR. Libraries were prepared by immunoSEQ multiplex PCR; TCRdb keeps only in-frame clonotypes and omits some of them. The repertoire includes 150,000 to 200,000 clones, around 78% of them detected once, and roughly 15% sits in the top ten. The V gene's germline CDR1 is KGHSH and CDR2 LQKENI. V was pared by 3 bases and J by 0 bases, with 10 bases of the junction left unmatched. This CDR3 is 19 amino acids long. About this clone itself: As yet, its antigen is unknown.

The V gene is TRBV18, the J gene TRBJ2-6; 8 bases match TRBD1. The receptor's source is a woman younger than 45 in good health and CMV-seropositive. Sequencing input: PBMCs. CDR3 in amino acids: CASSPNLDRADSGANVLTF. The DNA of the CDR3 is TGTGCCAGCTCACCGAACCTGGACAGGGCAGACTCTGGGGCCAACGTCCTGACTTTC.